Listed here are 25 T cell receptor beta chains from one sample, sequenced in a study of blood T cell repertoires in COVID-19. Assay used: immunoSEQ multiplex PCR; TCRdb lists only in-frame clones, some missing. The sample contains roughly 140,000 clones, 80% of which appear only once. The sample taken for sequencing was peripheral blood. The receptors shown here come from a man in his sixties or seventies who had recovered from COVID-19.

The rearrangement links TRBV3-1 (or the pseudogene TRBV3-2) to TRBJ1-5; TRBD1 matches at 7 bases. The V gene end was trimmed by 4 bases and the J gene end by 7 bases; junction bases not matched to a gene: 7. The CDR3 consists of 14 residues. Looked up from germline, CDR1 is LGHDT and CDR2 is YNNKEL (reference sequence). CDR3 DNA sequence: TGTGCCAGCAGCCTTAACAGGGGCCGGCAGCCCCAGCATTTT. Encoded protein: CASSLNRGRQPQHF.

On this clone: Additional DNA sequences in this sample encode the identical CDR3. V gene TRBV28 combines with J gene TRBJ1-3; perhaps TRBD1 as D (5 bases). This CDR3 has 13 amino acids. The ends were cut back, 6 bases at V and 0 bases at J, with 6 bases in the middle. The germline V gene has CDR1 MDHEN and CDR2 SYDVKM. The CDR3 loop is CASRDNSGNTIYF. In nucleotides, the CDR3 is TGTGCCAGCAGGGACAACTCTGGAAACACCATATATTTT.

The CDR3 DNA reads TGTGCCAGCAGCGCAGCCGGCAGGGGCGAAGAGACCCAGTACTTC. The encoded protein is CASSAAGRGEETQYF. The chain employs TRBV7-6 and TRBJ2-5; tentatively, D is TRBD1 (6 bases). The CDR3 length is 15 residues. In germline, CDR1 is SGHVS, CDR2 FNYEAQ. Trimming shortened V by 5 bases and J by 3 bases, and 16 bases separated the two germline ends.

This clone was observed a few times. The V gene is TRBV15, the J gene TRBJ1-6, with TRBD1 matching over 11 bases. The CDR3 totals 13 residues. V trimming: 7 bases; J trimming: 9 bases; junction bases outside the gene matches: 2. CDR1 and CDR2 (germline): LNHNV, YYDKDF (reference sequence). The CDR3 nucleotides read TGTGCCACCACCGGACAGGGGGCTTCACCCCTCCACTTT. It is translated as CATTGQGASPLHF.

The rearrangement links TRBV2 to TRBJ2-1; D ambiguous. CDR1 SNHLY and CDR2 FYNNEI come from the germline V gene. The CDR3 is 12 residues long. Deletions cut 6 bases from V and 6 bases from J, with 9 bases between. The CDR3 sequence: CASREYSNEQFF. The CDR3 nucleotides are TGTGCCAGCAGAGAGTACAGCAATGAGCAGTTCTTC.

This clone came up once. This chain uses TRBV19 with TRBJ1-6; TRBD1 aligns across 7 bases. Unmatched junction bases numbered 13, after V lost 7 bases and J lost 10 bases. The CDR3 spans 15 residues. Germline loops: CDR1 LNHDA, CDR2 SQIVND (reference sequence). As DNA, the CDR3 is TGTGCCAGTAAAGAGGGGGCGCTTGGTGGATCACCCCTCCACTTT. Translating gives CASKEGALGGSPLHF.

This clone was detected a few times. The chain is built from TRBV5-6 and TRBJ1-6, with 10 bases identical to TRBD1. Germline V gene sequence: CDR1 SGHDT, CDR2 YYEEEE. Losses at the gene ends were 10 bases for V and 11 bases for J; bases not matched to a gene: 15. This CDR3 has 15 amino acids. CDR3 amino acids: CAETPFDRGLTPLHF. CDR3 nucleotides: TGTGCCGAAACCCCCTTCGACAGGGGGCTCACACCCCTCCACTTT.

CDR3 protein: CASSQGDRGTGELFF. For the CDR3, the DNA is TGCGCCAGCAGCCAAGGGGACAGGGGAACCGGGGAGCTGTTTTTT. This chain joins TRBV4-3 and TRBJ2-2; 10 positions match TRBD1. The germline V gene has CDR1 LGHNA and CDR2 YSLEER. The CDR3 has 15 residues. J was trimmed by 5 bases and V by 1 base; bases with no gene match: 1.

The rearrangement joins TRBV5-6 to TRBJ2-6; D possibly corresponds to TRBD1 (6 bases). The CDR3 runs to 14 residues. Per the germline V gene, CDR1 is SGHDT and CDR2 is YYEEEE. V shed 3 bases and J shed 2 bases, with 6 bases lying between them. In nucleotides, the CDR3 is TGTGCCAGCAGCTCAGGGGCTGGGGCCAACGTCCTGACTTTC. This codes for CASSSGAGANVLTF.

V and J are TRBV19 and TRBJ2-3, with 11 positions matching TRBD2. The germline V gene has CDR1 LNHDA and CDR2 SQIVND (reference sequence). The CDR3 runs to 15 residues. Germline trimming cut 5 bases from V and 6 bases from J; bases unmatched to any gene: 7. In DNA form, the CDR3 reads TGTGCCAGTAGTGCGGGACTAGCGGCCGAGGATACGCAGTATTTT. Its protein is CASSAGLAAEDTQYF.

This clone came up a few times. The same CDR3 also results from other DNA sequences found in this sample. The rearrangement uses TRBV30 and TRBJ1-5; D is possibly TRBD1 (6 bases). Germline V gives CDR1 GTSNPN, CDR2 SVGIG (reference sequence). The CDR3 is 15 residues long. Trimming took 3 bases from V and 2 from J, leaving 14 bases between them. The CDR3 DNA is TGTGCCTGGAGCTACAGGGAGGGGGGCAATCAGCCCCAGCATTTT. Translation gives CAWSYREGGNQPQHF.

V usage is TRBV11-2 and J usage is TRBJ2-1; D perhaps matches TRBD2 (6 bases). With 3 bases removed from V and 6 bases from J, the gap between germline ends came to 15 bases. The germline gives CDR1 SGHAT, CDR2 FQNNGV. This CDR3 spans 15 amino acids. CDR3 DNA: TGTGCCAGCAGCTTTGGAGGGGCGTCGGGCAATGAGCAGTTCTTC. This gives the protein CASSFGGASGNEQFF.

The chain couples TRBV18 to TRBJ2-1, with 7 bases matching TRBD2. J lost 1 base, V lost 0 bases, and 3 bases had no gene match. This CDR3 is built from 16 residues. Germline V CDR1 and CDR2: KGHSH, LQKENI. In DNA form, the CDR3 reads TGTGCCAGCTCACCACCGGGAGGGGTGTCCTACAATGAGCAGTTCTTC. Its protein is CASSPPGGVSYNEQFF.

The gene calls are TRBV29-1 and TRBJ1-2; D is ambiguous. V was trimmed by 2 bases and J by 4 bases, leaving 8 bases between them. The germline CDR1 and CDR2 sequences are SQVTM and ANQGSEA. This CDR3 comprises 12 residues. The CDR3 region has the DNA TGCAGCGTTGAATCGGTTTCCTATGGCTACACCTTC. This encodes CSVESVSYGYTF. Full variable domain (rest looked up from reference TRBV29-1 and TRBJ1-2): SAVISQKPSRDICQRGTSLTIQCQVDSQVTMMFWYRQQPGQSLTLIATANQGSEATYESGFVIDKFPISRPNLTFSTLTVSNMSPEDSSIYLCSVESVSYGYTFGSGTRLTVV.

The CDR3 is CASSFSGRETQYF. For the CDR3, the DNA is TGTGCCAGCAGCTTTTCTGGTAGAGAGACCCAGTACTTC. V is TRBV11-1 and J is TRBJ2-5; unclear D gene. This CDR3 has 13 amino acids. Germline assignment: CDR1 SGHAT and CDR2 FQDESV (reference sequence). V lost 3 bases and J lost 4, with 9 bases in between.

This chain connects TRBV5-1 to TRBJ2-7; 9 bases fit TRBD2. The germline V gene encodes CDR1 SGHRS and CDR2 YFSETQ. The CDR3 is 16 residues long. V dropped 0 bases and J dropped 3; count of bases not matched to a gene: 7. The CDR3: CASSLGLAATLYEQYF. Here the CDR3 DNA reads TGCGCCAGCAGCTTGGGACTAGCGGCCACCCTCTACGAGCAGTACTTC.

The DNA of the CDR3 is TGTGCCACCAGCAGAGTGGGACTAGCGTACCAAGAGACCCAGTACTTC. It is translated as CATSRVGLAYQETQYF. The rearrangement links TRBV15 to TRBJ2-5, with 10 bases fitting TRBD2. The CDR3 contains 16 residues. V was clipped by 1 base and J by 0 bases; unmatched bases: 2. The germline gives CDR1 LNHNV, CDR2 YYDKDF (reference sequence).

The rearrangement uses TRBV6-5 and TRBJ1-1; D gene ambiguous. Germline V lookup: CDR1 MNHEY, CDR2 SVGAGI. Trimming took off 2 bases at V and 4 bases at J, with 17 bases between the two ends. The CDR3 runs to 16 residues. Here the CDR3 reads CASSYGPPAPVTEAFF. The CDR3 bases are TGTGCCAGCAGTTACGGTCCGCCCGCGCCCGTCACTGAAGCTTTCTTT.

J is TRBJ1-4 and V is TRBV28, with D possibly matching TRBD1 (6 bases). The CDR3 is 13 amino acids. V lost 3 bases, J lost 8 bases, and 10 bases lay in between. CDR1 is MDHEN, CDR2 SYDVKM, per germline. The CDR3 protein is CASSLGAREKLFF. Written as DNA, the CDR3 is TGTGCCAGCAGTTTGGGGGCTCGAGAAAAACTGTTTTTT.

The CDR3 is CASSQDDRNNSPLHF. DNA for the CDR3: TGTGCCAGCAGCCAAGATGACAGGAATAATTCACCCCTCCACTTT. The rearrangement links TRBV4-2 to TRBJ1-6, with a tentative D call TRBD1 (6 bases). Germline assignment: CDR1 LGHNA and CDR2 YNFKEQ. The length of the CDR3 is 15 residues. The V end was cut by 0 bases, the J end by 5 bases, with 8 bases between.

This clone was seen a few times. The rearrangement joins TRBV7-6 to TRBJ1-3; D is possibly TRBD1 (5 bases). This CDR3 has 17 residues. Looked up from germline, CDR1 is SGHVS and CDR2 is FNYEAQ. V shed 2 bases and J shed 0 bases, with 14 bases lying between them. CDR3 region: CASSLLGGDSSGNTIYF. DNA for the CDR3: TGTGCCAGCAGCTTACTAGGAGGGGATAGCTCTGGAAACACCATATATTTT.

This clone appeared a single time. V usage is TRBV4-3 and J usage is TRBJ2-7, with D perhaps TRBD1 (7 bases). The CDR3 runs 13 residues. Trimming cost V 0 bases and J 9 bases, with 12 bases left between them. The germline V gene encodes CDR1 LGHNA and CDR2 YSLEER. CDR3 DNA: TGCGCCAGCAGCCAAGATCAGGGGGGCGCGCAGTACTTC. Translating it yields CASSQDQGGAQYF.

This clone was picked up many times. The chain combines TRBV2 with TRBJ1-1; TRBD1 aligns across 8 bases. The CDR3 has 14 amino acids. The V gene's germline CDR1 is SNHLY and CDR2 FYNNEI. V trimming: 6 bases; J trimming: 7 bases; junction bases outside the gene matches: 10. CDR3 residues: CASRRDGTGGEAFF. The DNA of the CDR3 is TGTGCCAGCAGGAGGGACGGGACAGGCGGTGAAGCTTTCTTT.

The rearrangement joins TRBV10-3 to TRBJ1-2, with TRBD1 matching 8 bases. Looked up from germline, CDR1 is ENHRY and CDR2 is SYGVKD. After removal of 4 bases from V and 3 bases from J, the junction contained 4 bases not matched to a gene. The CDR3 spans 14 residues. The CDR3 region has the DNA TGTGCCATCAGTGGCGAGACAGGGGACTATGGCTACACCTTC. Its protein is CAISGETGDYGYTF.

The chain employs TRBV11-2 and TRBJ2-2, with 9 positions matching TRBD2. The trim removed 9 bases at V and 4 bases at J, leaving 9 bases unmatched. Germline-derived CDR1 and CDR2 are SGHAT and FQNNGV. The CDR3 sequence is 15 residues long. In DNA, the CDR3 is TGTGCCAGTAGACCGCTAGCGGGATCCACCGGGGAGCTGTTTTTT. Protein: CASRPLAGSTGELFF.